This T cell receptor (beta chain) was identified in a study of T-cell reconstitution after alpha-beta-depleted transplantation in children. Study-wide results and limits: Expanded graft clones, several hundred of them, were reportedly the source of alpha-beta T cells about two months after transplant. Newly generated T cells supplied most T-cell counts and diversity one year post-transplant.

Trimming pared 2 bases from V and 5 bases from J, leaving 16 bases between. This CDR3 is 16 amino acids long. Germline V gene lookup returns CDR1 MNHEY and CDR2 SVGAGI. A single count supports this clonotype. Its antigen is not identified. Preparation of the TCRbeta library was carried out with unique molecular identifiers. TCRdb reanalysed the PCR reads using MiXCR and keeps one entry per CDR3 protein. The sample has roughly 200,000 distinct CDR3 sequences; roughly 7% are singletons. The chain recombines TRBV6-5 with TRBJ2-1; weak D call: TRBD2 (6 bases). This specimen was PBMCs, taken before TCRalphabeta/CD19-depleted stem cell transplant. The clonotype originates from a boy aged 2-9 years with acute lymphoblastic leukemia, due to receive a stem cell transplant. CDR3 region: CASSYSMGRRDNEQFF. The DNA of the CDR3 is TGTGCCAGCAGTTACAGCATGGGCAGGAGGGACAATGAGCAGTTCTTC.